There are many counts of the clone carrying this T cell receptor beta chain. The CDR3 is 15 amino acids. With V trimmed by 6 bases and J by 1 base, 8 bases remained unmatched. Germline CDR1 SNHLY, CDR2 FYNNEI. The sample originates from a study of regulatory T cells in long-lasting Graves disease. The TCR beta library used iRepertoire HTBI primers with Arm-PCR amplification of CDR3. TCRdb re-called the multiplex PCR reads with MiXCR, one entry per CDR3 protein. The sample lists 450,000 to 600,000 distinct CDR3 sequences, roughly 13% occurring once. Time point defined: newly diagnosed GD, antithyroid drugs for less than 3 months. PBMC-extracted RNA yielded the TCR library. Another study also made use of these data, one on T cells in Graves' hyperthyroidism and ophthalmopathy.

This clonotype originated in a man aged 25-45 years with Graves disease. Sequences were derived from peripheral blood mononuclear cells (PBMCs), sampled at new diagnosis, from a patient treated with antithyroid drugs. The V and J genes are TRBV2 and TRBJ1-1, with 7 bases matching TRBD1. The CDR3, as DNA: TGTGCCAGCAGCTCCGGACAGGCAACGAACACTGAAGCTTTCTTT. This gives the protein CASSSGQATNTEAFF.